The clone carrying this T cell receptor beta chain was found many times. Its specificity is unknown. The germline CDR1 and CDR2 sequences are SGHRS and YFSETQ. V was clipped by 3 bases and J by 3 bases; unmatched bases: 4. The CDR3 covers 14 residues. Amplification of TCR alpha and beta CDR3 regions from RNA used iRepertoire nested multiplex PCR. Tissue mRNA or PBMC total RNA, about 95-450 ng, went into one-step reverse transcription and amplification. One entry per CDR3 protein results from TCRdb running MiXCR on the multiplex PCR reads. The sample consists of about 180,000 distinct CDR3 sequences, around 40% of them appearing once. The entry originates in a study of glioma-infiltrating T cells. Broader study findings: Only very few CDR3 sequences appeared in both tissue and blood. Non-neoplastic patients had below-expected tissue-blood divergence, while all gliomas exceeded expectation.

The chain carries TRBV5-1 and TRBJ1-2; 8 bases are shared with TRBD1. The sequence was collected from a human donor with low-grade glioma or glioblastoma, undergoing nonglioma brain surgery, or in good health (not recorded which). Sequenced: glioma tissue, nonneoplastic brain tissue, or PBMCs (not recorded which). CDR3: CASSSEQGDYGYTF. CDR3 DNA: TGCGCCAGCAGCTCGGAACAGGGGGACTATGGCTACACCTTC. Supplemented by reference TRBV5-1 and TRBJ1-2, the full variable domain reads KAGVTQTPRYLIKTRGQQVTLSCSPISGHRSVSWYQQTPGQGLQFLFEYFSETQRNKGNFPGRFSGRQFSNSRSEMNVSTLELGDSALYLCASSSEQGDYGYTFGSGTRLTVV.